These T cell receptor beta chains were read from a single sample in a study of T cells after yellow fever vaccination. TCRdb analysed the 5' RACE reads with MiXCR anew, one entry per CDR3 protein. The sample has around 300,000 distinct CDR3 sequences; 3.5% to 4.5% are singletons. The specimen comprised PBMCs, sampled 15 days after the yellow fever booster vaccination. These receptor sequences come from a man between 18 and 35 years old who received the YFV17D yellow fever vaccine. The CDR3 runs from the conserved cysteine through the conserved F or W. D genes are given only for firm matches. Some rows have no size entry. The others give once, few or many, or a class for an expanded clone.

TRBV7-9	many	TRBJ1-1	-	CASSLAWGTEAFF	TGTGCCAGCAGCTTAGCGTGGGGGACTGAAGCTTTCTTT
TRBV4-1	-	TRBJ2-6	-	CASSQVSGFRANVLTF	TGCGCCAGCAGCCAAGTTTCCGGCTTCAGGGCCAACGTCCTGACTTTC
TRBV6-6	few	TRBJ2-2	-	CASSSMAARNTGELFF	TGTGCCAGCAGTTCTATGGCGGCCAGGAACACCGGGGAGCTGTTTTTT
TRBV12-3/TRBV12-4	few	TRBJ2-5	TRBD1	CASRIGTAQETQYF	TGTGCCAGCAGAATCGGGACAGCGCAAGAGACCCAGTACTTC
TRBV4-3	many	TRBJ1-2	-	CASSQERTASGYTF	TGCGCCAGCAGCCAAGAGAGGACAGCTAGTGGCTACACCTTC
TRBV5-1	-	TRBJ1-1	TRBD1	CASSPGTGDLSEAFF	TGCGCCAGCAGCCCAGGGACAGGGGATTTGTCTGAAGCTTTCTTT
TRBV20-1	many	TRBJ1-4	-	CSARRVNEKLFF	TGCAGTGCTAGGAGGGTTAATGAAAAACTGTTTTTT
TRBV6-6	many	TRBJ2-3	-	CASSRGRETDTQYF	TGTGCCAGCAGCCGGGGTAGGGAAACAGATACGCAGTATTTT
TRBV6-2/TRBV6-3	many	TRBJ1-1	-	CASRMYTEAFF	TGTGCCAGCAGAATGTACACTGAAGCTTTCTTT
TRBV4-3	-	TRBJ2-4	TRBD1	CASSQEPQGALNIQYF	TGCGCCAGCAGCCAAGAACCCCAGGGGGCTTTGAACATTCAGTACTTC
TRBV24-1	many	TRBJ2-1	-	CATSDPPRTEQFF	TGTGCCACCAGTGATCCCCCCCGCACCGAGCAGTTCTTC
TRBV19	-	TRBJ2-2	TRBD1	CASRDRGGAGELFF	TGTGCCAGTCGCGACAGGGGAGGCGCCGGGGAGCTGTTTTTT
TRBV5-1	many	TRBJ1-1	-	CASSLGAGTEAFF	TGTGCCAGCAGCTTGGGGGCGGGTACTGAAGCTTTCTTT
TRBV20-1	many	TRBJ2-1	-	CSADRALFNEQFF	TGCAGTGCTGACCGGGCACTTTTCAATGAGCAGTTCTTC
TRBV12-3/TRBV12-4	-	TRBJ2-3	TRBD2	CASRPGLGRTDTQYF	TGTGCCAGCAGACCGGGACTAGGACGCACAGATACGCAGTATTTT
TRBV5-5	many	TRBJ1-6	TRBD1	CASSLNRPGQGERAPLHF	TGTGCCAGCAGCTTGAATAGACCTGGACAGGGGGAGAGGGCACCCCTCCACTTT
TRBV12-3/TRBV12-4	-	TRBJ1-2	-	CASSLGAGGYTF	TGTGCCAGCAGTTTAGGGGCGGGGGGCTACACCTTC
TRBV10-3	many	TRBJ2-7	TRBD2	CAISGDSGGPLSYEQYF	TGTGCCATCAGTGGAGATAGCGGGGGGCCTCTATCCTACGAGCAGTACTTC
TRBV7-2	many	TRBJ2-5	TRBD2	CASSLTSGGAQTQYF	TGTGCCAGCAGCCTCACTAGCGGGGGGGCCCAGACCCAGTACTTC
TRBV6-1	few	TRBJ2-2	-	CASSEGRGSTGELFF	TGTGCCAGCAGTGAAGGGAGGGGTAGCACCGGGGAGCTGTTTTTT
TRBV7-3	-	TRBJ2-5	-	CASSLNPGRGQYF	TGTGCCAGCAGCTTAAACCCCGGGAGAGGGCAGTACTTC
TRBV7-3	many	TRBJ1-1	-	CASSRSGPPASTEAFF	TGTGCCAGCAGTCGATCCGGACCCCCAGCGAGTACTGAAGCTTTCTTT
TRBV7-2	few	TRBJ2-7	TRBD2	CASSLVPAGVAYEQYF	TGTGCCAGCAGCTTAGTACCCGCGGGGGTAGCCTACGAGCAGTACTTC
TRBV7-9	-	TRBJ2-2	-	CASSFPGTHTGELFF	TGTGCCAGCAGCTTCCCCGGGACTCACACCGGGGAGCTGTTTTTT
TRBV7-3	many	TRBJ2-3	TRBD1	CASSSTGASTDTQYF	TGTGCCAGCAGCTCTACAGGGGCTAGCACAGATACGCAGTATTTT
TRBV6-2/TRBV6-3	-	TRBJ1-6	-	CASSSTAGASPLHF	TGTGCCAGCAGCTCGACAGCCGGCGCCTCACCCCTCCACTTT
TRBV5-1	few	TRBJ1-4	-	CASSLALVSGEKLFF	TGCGCCAGCAGCTTGGCCCTCGTTTCAGGAGAAAAACTGTTTTTT
TRBV11-2	many	TRBJ1-2	-	CASSLGRKSSGYTF	TGTGCCAGCAGCTTAGGTCGGAAATCTAGTGGCTACACCTTC
TRBV20-1	-	TRBJ1-2	TRBD1	CSARANRDREIFWRYTF	TGCAGTGCTAGAGCGAATCGGGACAGGGAAATCTTTTGGAGGTACACCTTC
TRBV20-1	many	TRBJ1-1	-	CSASQGSATEAFF	TGCAGTGCTAGCCAGGGTAGTGCGACTGAAGCTTTCTTT
TRBV19	-	TRBJ2-3	-	CASTSRTDTQYF	TGTGCGAGTACTAGCCGCACAGATACGCAGTATTTT
TRBV5-4	-	TRBJ1-1	TRBD1	CASSPGQGTGNTEAFF	TGTGCCAGCAGCCCAGGACAGGGGACGGGGAACACTGAAGCTTTCTTT
TRBV5-1	-	TRBJ1-2	TRBD1	CASSQQDRGLGGYTF	TGCGCCAGCAGCCAGCAGGACAGGGGGTTGGGCGGCTACACCTTC
TRBV7-9	-	TRBJ2-5	-	CATRETQYF	TGTGCCACACGGGAGACCCAGTACTTC
TRBV3-1	-	TRBJ2-7	-	CASSQDPTGEQYF	TGTGCCAGCAGCCAAGATCCGACAGGCGAGCAGTACTTC
TRBV20-1	many	TRBJ2-3	TRBD2	CSAGGSGVPDTQYF	TGCAGTGCTGGGGGTAGCGGGGTCCCAGATACGCAGTATTTT